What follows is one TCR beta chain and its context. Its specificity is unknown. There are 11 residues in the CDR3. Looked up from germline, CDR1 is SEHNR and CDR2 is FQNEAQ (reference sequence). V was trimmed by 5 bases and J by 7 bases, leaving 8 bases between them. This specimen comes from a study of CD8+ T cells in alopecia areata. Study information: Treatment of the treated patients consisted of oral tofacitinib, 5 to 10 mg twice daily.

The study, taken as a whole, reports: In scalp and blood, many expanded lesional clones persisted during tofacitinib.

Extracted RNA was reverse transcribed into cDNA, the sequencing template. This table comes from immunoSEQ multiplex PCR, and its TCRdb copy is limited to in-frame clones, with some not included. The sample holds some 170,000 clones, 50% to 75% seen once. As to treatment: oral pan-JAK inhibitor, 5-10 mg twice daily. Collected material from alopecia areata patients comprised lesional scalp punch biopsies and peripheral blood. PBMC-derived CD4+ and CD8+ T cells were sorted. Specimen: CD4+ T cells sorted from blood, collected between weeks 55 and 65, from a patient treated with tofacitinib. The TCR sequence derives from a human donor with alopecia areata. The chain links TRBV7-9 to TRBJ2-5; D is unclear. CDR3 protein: CASSASTTQYF. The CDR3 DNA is TGTGCCAGCAGCGCCTCCACGACCCAGTACTTC.